This is a list of T cell receptor beta chains from one sample in a study of Ad26.COV2.S vaccination and SARS-CoV-2 variants. The assay was immunoSEQ multiplex PCR, and TCRdb's table has in-frame clones only and misses some. Here the sample spans just over 350,000 clones, 92% being singletons. This sample comprised peripheral blood, obtained after recovery from COVID-19. Every receptor here comes from a human donor who had recovered from COVID-19. Both conserved end residues are part of each CDR3. The D gene is left open where the match is weak. Size is omitted from some rows. Given values are once, few, many or a class for expanded clones.

J	V	D	size	CDR3	DNA
TRBJ1-1	TRBV9	NA	NA	CASSVGHRDTEAFF	TGTGCCAGCAGCGTAGGACACAGGGATACTGAAGCTTTCTTT
TRBJ1-2	TRBV29-1	TRBD1	NA	CSDGTGDPGYTF	TGCAGCGACGGGACAGGGGATCCTGGCTACACCTTC
TRBJ2-5	TRBV9	TRBD2	NA	CASSVKLAGGRETQYF	TGTGCCAGCAGCGTTAAACTAGCGGGGGGACGAGAGACCCAGTACTTC
TRBJ2-7	TRBV9	TRBD1	NA	CASSAAGTGVLYEQYF	TGTGCCAGCAGCGCCGCCGGGACAGGGGTTCTATACGAGCAGTACTTC
TRBJ2-1	TRBV27	NA	NA	CASSFTPSTGNEQFF	TGTGCCAGCAGTTTTACTCCTTCCACGGGGAATGAGCAGTTCTTC
TRBJ2-7	TRBV10-1	NA	NA	CAIPRGRDQPNEQYF	TGCGCCATACCTCGGGGGCGCGACCAACCCAACGAGCAGTACTTC
TRBJ2-1	TRBV7-6	TRBD2	NA	CASSPGRATSKINEQFF	TGTGCCAGCAGCCCCGGACGGGCGACTAGCAAAATCAATGAGCAGTTCTTC
TRBJ2-7	TRBV18	NA	once	CASSPGTELDEQYF	TGTGCCAGCTCACCGGGGACGGAATTAGACGAGCAGTACTTC
TRBJ1-1	TRBV19	NA	once	CASSVTVINTEAFF	TGTGCCAGTAGTGTAACAGTAATTAACACTGAAGCTTTCTTT
TRBJ1-2	TRBV6-5	NA	NA	CASSFHPRQIPYGYTF	TGTGCCAGCAGTTTCCACCCCCGACAGATTCCCTATGGCTACACCTTC
TRBJ2-1	TRBV10-3	TRBD2	NA	CAISEAGGPSYNEQFF	TGTGCCATCAGTGAGGCGGGGGGTCCCTCCTACAATGAGCAGTTCTTC
TRBJ1-2	TRBV5-1	NA	NA	CASSLEANYGYTF	TGCGCCAGCAGCTTGGAAGCTAACTATGGCTACACCTTC
TRBJ2-2	TRBV6-4	NA	once	CASKIGPNTGELFF	TGTGCCAGCAAAATCGGACCGAACACCGGGGAGCTGTTTTTT
TRBJ1-1	TRBV19	TRBD1	NA	CASSISGTGNTEAFF	TGTGCCAGTAGTATAAGTGGGACAGGGAACACTGAAGCTTTCTTT
TRBJ1-1	TRBV4-1	NA	NA	CASSKERPRDTEAFF	TGCGCCAGCAGCAAAGAAAGGCCACGGGACACTGAAGCTTTCTTT
TRBJ1-1	TRBV6-6	NA	NA	CASSPPQGTRRTEAFF	TGTGCCAGCAGCCCTCCTCAGGGAACGAGGAGAACTGAAGCTTTCTTT
TRBJ1-6	TRBV6-5	TRBD1	NA	CASSRDRRSPLHF	TGTGCCAGCAGCCGGGACAGGCGATCACCCCTCCACTTT
TRBJ1-6	TRBV10-1	NA	few	CATGGVEGGLNSPLHF	TGCGCCACCGGGGGCGTTGAGGGGGGGCTTAATTCACCCCTCCACTTT
TRBJ2-3	TRBV9	NA	NA	CASSPRLGPNRDTQYF	TGTGCCAGCAGCCCCCGGTTAGGACCAAACAGAGATACGCAGTATTTT
TRBJ1-2	TRBV10-3	TRBD1	NA	CAIGGTGDVYGYTF	TGTGCCATCGGCGGGACAGGGGACGTCTATGGCTACACCTTC
TRBJ1-1	TRBV2	NA	NA	CASIYSGIQNTEAFF	TGTGCCAGCATCTACTCCGGCATTCAAAACACTGAAGCTTTCTTT
TRBJ2-2	TRBV7-2	NA	NA	CASSPQGRDGELFF	TGTGCCAGCAGCCCTCAAGGGCGCGACGGGGAGCTGTTTTTT
TRBJ1-6	TRBV2	NA	NA	CASSERAGAYNSPLHF	TGTGCCAGCAGTGAAAGGGCAGGCGCATATAATTCACCCCTCCACTTT
TRBJ2-1	TRBV18	NA	NA	CASSPLDYYNEQFF	TGTGCCAGCTCACCCCTCGACTACTACAATGAGCAGTTCTTC
TRBJ2-5	TRBV10-3	NA	NA	CAISGSEGRETQYF	TGTGCCATCAGTGGGAGTGAGGGCCGGGAGACCCAGTACTTC
TRBJ2-7	TRBV7-9	TRBD1	once	CASSLVGTGRTYEQYF	TGTGCCAGCAGCTTAGTAGGGACAGGGAGGACCTACGAGCAGTACTTC
TRBJ2-7	TRBV7-9	NA	NA	CASSLSGDSYEQYF	TGTGCCAGCAGCTTATCGGGGGACTCCTACGAGCAGTACTTC
TRBJ2-7	TRBV12-5	TRBD1	once	CASGPNRGYYEQYF	TGTGCTAGTGGTCCCAACAGGGGGTACTACGAGCAGTACTTC
TRBJ2-1	TRBV7-9	NA	NA	CASSPKFF	TGTGCCAGCAGCCCCAAGTTCTTC
TRBJ2-1	TRBV5-1	NA	NA	CASSLSVAGSNSRYNEQFF	TGCGCCAGCAGCTTGTCAGTGGCAGGGTCGAATTCCCGTTACAATGAGCAGTTCTTC
TRBJ2-3	TRBV5-6	TRBD2	NA	CASSAGTSWPDTQYF	TGTGCCAGCAGCGCAGGGACTAGCTGGCCAGATACGCAGTATTTT
TRBJ2-5	TRBV3-1/TRBV3-2	TRBD2	NA	CASSQGTSAETQYF	TGTGCCAGCAGCCAAGGAACTAGCGCCGAGACCCAGTACTTC
TRBJ2-1	TRBV10-2	NA	NA	CASSGPGIPSYNEQFF	TGCGCCAGCAGTGGACCAGGTATCCCATCCTACAATGAGCAGTTCTTC
TRBJ1-2	TRBV6-5	NA	NA	CASRAGSVYGYTF	TGTGCCAGCAGGGCAGGGTCGGTCTATGGCTACACCTTC
TRBJ2-7	TRBV29-1	TRBD2	NA	CSVMGGFSYEQYF	TGCAGCGTAATGGGGGGGTTCTCCTACGAGCAGTACTTC
TRBJ2-2	TRBV7-9	TRBD1	NA	CASSPGTGGTGELFF	TGTGCCAGCAGCCCGGGGACAGGGGGGACCGGGGAGCTGTTTTTT
TRBJ2-2	TRBV9	NA	NA	CASSVLARDGELFF	TGTGCCAGCAGCGTTCTGGCTAGAGACGGGGAGCTGTTTTTT
TRBJ2-5	TRBV6-2/TRBV6-3	TRBD2	NA	CASSYPRSGGFQETQYF	TGTGCCAGCAGTTATCCGAGGAGCGGGGGGTTCCAAGAGACCCAGTACTTC
TRBJ1-4	TRBV5-1	NA	NA	CASSDPQGSFEKLFF	TGCGCCAGCAGCGACCCCCAGGGCAGCTTTGAAAAACTGTTTTTT
TRBJ2-7	TRBV4-3	NA	NA	CASSQDLFGGSSYEQYF	TGCGCCAGCAGCCAAGATCTGTTCGGGGGATCCTCCTACGAGCAGTACTTC
TRBJ1-2	TRBV7-9	NA	once	CASSLANSFSYTF	TGTGCCAGCAGCTTGGCCAACAGTTTCAGCTACACCTTC
TRBJ2-2	TRBV2	NA	NA	CASSDGRGAGELFF	TGTGCCAGCAGTGATGGCCGAGGGGCCGGGGAGCTGTTTTTT